These T cell receptor beta chains were read from a single sample in a study of neoadjuvant anti-PD-1 for oral cavity cancer. Sequencing used immunoSEQ multiplex PCR; TCRdb keeps in-frame clones, though not all of them. Seen here are 55,000 to 75,000 clones, about nine tenths observed once, and the top ten hold 2.5% to 3%. Sequencing was performed on PBMCs, taken after nivolumab (anti-PD-1) treatment. These receptors were obtained from a person between 40 and 85 years old with oral cavity squamous cell carcinoma. Both conserved end residues are part of each CDR3. A D gene is named only where the DNA matches it firmly. A row's size may be missing; if present it is once, few, many or a size class.

v_call: TRBV6-1; j_call: TRBJ2-1; clone_size: .; d_call: TRBD2; cdr3_nt: TGTGCCAGCAGTAATAGCGGGAGGTCCGATGAGCAGTTCTTC; cdr3_aa: CASSNSGRSDEQFF
v_call: TRBV9; j_call: TRBJ2-1; clone_size: .; d_call: .; cdr3_nt: TGTGCCAGCAGCGTAGTTACTGACTCCTACAATGAGCAGTTCTTC; cdr3_aa: CASSVVTDSYNEQFF
v_call: TRBV5-6; j_call: TRBJ1-1; clone_size: once; d_call: TRBD1; cdr3_nt: TGTGCCAGCAGCAGCTACGTCAGGGGGGAGAACACTGAAGCTTTCTTT; cdr3_aa: CASSSYVRGENTEAFF
v_call: TRBV7-9; j_call: TRBJ2-3; clone_size: .; d_call: .; cdr3_nt: TGTGCCAGCAGCTTAGCAGGAAGCACAGATACGCAGTATTTT; cdr3_aa: CASSLAGSTDTQYF
v_call: TRBV4-1; j_call: TRBJ1-1; clone_size: .; d_call: TRBD1; cdr3_nt: TGCGCCAGCAGCCAAGATTGGATACAGGGGGCGCGGATCAACACTGAAGCTTTCTTT; cdr3_aa: CASSQDWIQGARINTEAFF
v_call: TRBV27; j_call: TRBJ2-7; clone_size: .; d_call: TRBD1; cdr3_nt: TGTGCCAGCAGTTTACGAGGTGTCGGGACAGGGTCCTACGAGCAGTACTTC; cdr3_aa: CASSLRGVGTGSYEQYF
v_call: TRBV5-1; j_call: TRBJ1-3; clone_size: .; d_call: TRBD1; cdr3_nt: TGCGCCAGCAGCTTGGCTCCTTTCCTGGACAGGATCCATTCCTCTGGAAACACCATATATTTT; cdr3_aa: CASSLAPFLDRIHSSGNTIYF
v_call: TRBV4-2; j_call: TRBJ1-4; clone_size: .; d_call: .; cdr3_nt: TGTGCCAGCAGCCAAGACGCGGGGAGAGTTGAGGAAAAACTGTTTTTT; cdr3_aa: CASSQDAGRVEEKLFF
v_call: TRBV7-8; j_call: TRBJ2-1; clone_size: .; d_call: .; cdr3_nt: TGTGCCAGCAGGGCGGCCCTTACCCTCTACAATGAGCAGTTCTTC; cdr3_aa: CASRAALTLYNEQFF
v_call: TRBV4-2; j_call: TRBJ2-7; clone_size: few; d_call: .; cdr3_nt: TGTGCCAGCAGCCAAGACGGGGACGGACTTTACGAGCAGTACTTC; cdr3_aa: CASSQDGDGLYEQYF
v_call: TRBV4-1; j_call: TRBJ2-3; clone_size: .; d_call: TRBD2; cdr3_nt: TGCGCCAGCAGCCTTATAGCGGGGGGGCCCACAGATACGCAGTATTTT; cdr3_aa: CASSLIAGGPTDTQYF
v_call: TRBV5-1; j_call: TRBJ1-1; clone_size: .; d_call: TRBD1; cdr3_nt: TGCGCCAGCAGCTTGGGACAGGGCATGAACACTGAAGCTTTCTTT; cdr3_aa: CASSLGQGMNTEAFF
v_call: TRBV11-3; j_call: TRBJ1-6; clone_size: few; d_call: .; cdr3_nt: TGTGCCAGCAGCTCGGGGGGGCCGTCTAATTCACCCCTCCACTTT; cdr3_aa: CASSSGGPSNSPLHF
v_call: TRBV7-9; j_call: TRBJ2-3; clone_size: .; d_call: TRBD1; cdr3_nt: TGTGCCAGCAGCTTGGGACAGGGAAAGGATACGCAGTATTTT; cdr3_aa: CASSLGQGKDTQYF
v_call: TRBV6-6; j_call: TRBJ2-1; clone_size: .; d_call: TRBD2; cdr3_nt: TGTGCCACTTCCGGGGGAGGGGATCCTGAGCAGTTCTTC; cdr3_aa: CATSGGGDPEQFF
v_call: TRBV11-2; j_call: TRBJ2-1; clone_size: .; d_call: .; cdr3_nt: TGTGCCAGCAGCTCTTTAGGCCCCCACCATTACAATGAGCAGTTCTTC; cdr3_aa: CASSSLGPHHYNEQFF
v_call: TRBV7-2; j_call: TRBJ2-1; clone_size: once; d_call: .; cdr3_nt: TGTGCCAGCAGCATTAGCGGCAGCTCCTACAATGAGCAGTTCTTC; cdr3_aa: CASSISGSSYNEQFF
v_call: TRBV27; j_call: TRBJ2-7; clone_size: .; d_call: .; cdr3_nt: TGTGCCAGCAGTAGGACAGTCTCCTACGAGCAGTACTTC; cdr3_aa: CASSRTVSYEQYF